This note documents a single T cell receptor beta chain sequence. Its antigen remains undetermined. Per-base qualities were not stored, and no clone one base away is much larger. These data originate in a study of blood T cell repertoires in COVID-19 (dated by TCRdb to about 2020). In the study overall: Collaborator samples came from the United States, Italy and Spain and covered acute and convalescent phases of COVID-19. Samples were obtained from the ongoing ImmuneRACE study (first 160 participants) and from 1,254 subjects provided by 6 global collaborators. Nearly every sample came with metadata listing a de-identified subject ID, COVID-19 status, age in years and sex. The repertoires were released in a freely available public database intended as a resource for research on the immune response to SARS-CoV-2. The prospective study material was composed of cDNA or gDNA derived from T cells, B-cell-depleted T cells, or PBMCs. HLA class I and class II types, where available, came from metadata supplied by the sample provider rather than from assay-based typing. Deeply sampled blood TCRbeta repertoires from subjects exposed to, actively infected with, or recovered from COVID-19 were included in the dataset. The paper's findings and limits, for the study overall: How much clinical and demographic metadata was included differed by source and by participant, and the metadata was provided uncurated.

TCRbeta CDR3 regions were amplified from genomic DNA using the immunoSEQ Assay, a bias-controlled multiplex PCR. The authors' analysis ran thus. Within the assay, amplification of reference gene primers was used to estimate how many nucleated cells each sample contained. To quantify the absolute abundance of each unique TCRbeta CDR3 rearrangement, sequence reads were collapsed and filtered. For each sample, productive Simpson clonality was calculated as the square root of Simpson's diversity index across productive rearrangements. TCRdb took over this immuneACCESS table, retaining in-frame rearrangements with V and J assigned. Such tables are incomplete; in checked studies, under half of the missing clones stem from an unresolved V gene, and the remainder is unexplained. That table gives V, J and clone size, and the DNA gave D and trimming. The sample yields about 300,000 clones; 75% to 90% were counted once. 5.2% of the sample lies in the top ten.

Participants in the prospective study were aged roughly 18 to 90 years, lived in about two dozen United States geographic areas, and enrolled through a virtual design. To assign participants to cohorts, the prospective study relied on clinical history that participants themselves reported in a screening survey and a study questionnaire. For ImmuneRACE Cohort 3, a participant was defined as recovered based on two consecutive negative NP/OP PCR tests, clearance by a healthcare professional, or resolution of symptoms. Each participant in the prospective study had whole blood, serum and a nasopharyngeal or oropharyngeal swab collected by mobile phlebotomists. Additional blood draws and questionnaires over an approximately 2-month period could optionally be provided by prospective study participants. Before DNA extraction, prospective study blood samples were shipped either frozen or at room temperature.

Material: PBMCs or T cells enriched from blood (not recorded which). The receptor comes from a man in his 60s who had recovered from COVID-19.

The DNA reads TGCGCCAGCAGCCAGGACTTTTACAATGAGCAGTTCTTC. Translated, it gives CASSQDFYNEQFF. The rearranged chain carries TRBV4-1 and TRBJ2-1; the D segment could be TRBD2, given 5 matching bases. V is cut by 3 bases and J by 4 bases, and the space between the germline ends is 7 bases. Looking up the germline V gene yields CDR1 MGHRA and CDR2 YSYEKL. The CDR3 covers 13 residues, taking in both the cysteine and the phenylalanine. The read is trimmed to its CDR3 DNA, 39 bases read in frame from base 1.